This TCR beta chain was identified in a study of cytotoxic CD8 clonotypes in ibrutinib-treated CLL. The overall study: Once treatment had gone on for a median of around eleven months, range 6 to 36, response samples were drawn.

Trimming cost V 5 bases and J 2 bases, with 7 bases left between them. The CDR3 contains 12 residues. In germline, CDR1 is LNHDA, CDR2 SQIVND (reference sequence). The planned depth of sequencing spanned 1 in 200,000 to 1 in 1 million T cells. Using immunoSEQ multiplex PCR, the repertoire was profiled, and TCRdb retains in-frame clones only, with some absent. Of about 60,000 clones in the sample, 56% were seen once. The sequence derives from a human donor with chronic lymphocytic leukemia. Sequencing was performed on PBMCs, taken after 24 months of ibrutinib treatment. This rearrangement joins TRBV19 to TRBJ2-7; D gene uncertain. The CDR3 coding sequence is TGTGCCAGTAGTGGCGGTACCTACGAGCAGTACTTC. As protein: CASSGGTYEQYF.